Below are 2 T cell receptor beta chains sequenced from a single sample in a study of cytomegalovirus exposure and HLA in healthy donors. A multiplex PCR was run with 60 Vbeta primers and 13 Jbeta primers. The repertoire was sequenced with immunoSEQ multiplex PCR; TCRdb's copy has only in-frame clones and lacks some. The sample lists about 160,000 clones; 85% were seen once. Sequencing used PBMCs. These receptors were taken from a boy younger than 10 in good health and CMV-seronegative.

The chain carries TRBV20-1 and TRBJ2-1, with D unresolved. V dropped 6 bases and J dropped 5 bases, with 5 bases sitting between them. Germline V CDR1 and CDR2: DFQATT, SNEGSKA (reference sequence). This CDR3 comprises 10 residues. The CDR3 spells CSAQNNEQFF. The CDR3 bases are TGCAGTGCCCAGAACAATGAGCAGTTCTTC.

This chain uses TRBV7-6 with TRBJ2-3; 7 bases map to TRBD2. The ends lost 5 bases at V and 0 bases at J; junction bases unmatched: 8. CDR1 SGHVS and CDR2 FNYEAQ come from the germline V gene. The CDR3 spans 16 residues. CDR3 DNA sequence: TGTGCCAGCAGCCCCGGCAGCGGGACTAGCACAGATACGCAGTATTTT. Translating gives CASSPGSGTSTDTQYF.